What follows are 13 T cell receptor beta chains derived from one specimen sequenced in a study of blood T cell repertoires in COVID-19. Clones were read by immunoSEQ multiplex PCR, and TCRdb kept only the in-frame ones, dropping some. The repertoire holds over 60,000 clones, with approximately 90% as singletons. Sample: peripheral blood. These receptors were collected from a man aged 65 to 79 with active or convalescent COVID-19.

This chain uses TRBV2 with TRBJ2-7; no firm D call. The CDR3 loop spans 14 amino acids. In germline, CDR1 is SNHLY, CDR2 FYNNEI. Between the trimmed V and J ends, which lost 2 bases and 2 bases, there was a span of 10 bases. CDR3 sequence: CASSELAPPYEQYF. The CDR3 region has the DNA TGTGCCAGCAGTGAACTGGCTCCTCCCTACGAGCAGTACTTC.

V gene TRBV5-1 combines with J gene TRBJ1-4; D perhaps matches TRBD1 (5 bases). This CDR3 has 16 amino acids. V was trimmed by 0 bases and J by 0 bases, leaving 9 bases between them. CDR1 SGHRS and CDR2 YFSETQ come from the germline V gene. CDR3 amino acids: CASSLGDRTTNEKLFF. In DNA, the CDR3 is TGCGCCAGCAGCTTGGGAGACAGAACAACTAATGAAAAACTGTTTTTT.

This clone was found once. V is TRBV5-6 and J is TRBJ2-2; TRBD2 matches at 11 bases. This CDR3 spans 17 amino acids. Germline lookup yields CDR1 SGHDT and CDR2 YYEEEE. With V trimmed by 3 bases and J by 6 bases, 10 bases remained unmatched. In nucleotides, the CDR3 is TGTGCCAGCAGCTCGCGCCGACTAGCGGGATTGTCCGGGGAGCTGTTTTTT. Amino acids: CASSSRRLAGLSGELFF.

The chain uses TRBV9 and TRBJ2-1; TRBD2 matches 9 bases. The J segment lost 8 bases and the V segment lost 0 bases, leaving 18 bases of the junction unmatched. There are 19 residues in the CDR3. Germline loops: CDR1 SGDLS, CDR2 YYNGEE. The CDR3 reads CASSVGNSGSFFSIDEQFF. The DNA for the CDR3 is TGTGCCAGCAGCGTAGGCAATAGCGGGAGCTTTTTTTCGATCGATGAGCAGTTCTTC.

The chain joins TRBV12-2 to TRBJ2-7; TRBD1 was called by the table and not checked on the DNA. TRBV12-2 is noted as a pseudogene. The CDR3 is 19 amino acids. CDR3 DNA sequence: TGTGCAAGTCGCTTCCCTAACCTAGCCCGGCCAGGGGGTGGCTACGAGCAGTACTTC. Translation gives CASRFPNLARPGGGYEQYF.

The rearrangement joins TRBV27 to TRBJ2-7; TRBD1 matches 7 bases. Unmatched junction bases numbered 3, after V lost 5 bases and J lost 2 bases. Germline CDR1 reads MNHEY; CDR2 reads SMNVEV (reference sequence). CDR3 size: 13 residues. The CDR3 DNA follows: TGTGCCAGCAGTATACAGGGGACCTACGAGCAGTACTTC. Protein: CASSIQGTYEQYF.

The CDR3 spells CASSARLRSEQYF. The CDR3 region has the DNA TGTGCCAGCAGCGCCCGACTGCGCTCCGAGCAGTACTTC. The chain links TRBV11-3 to TRBJ2-7, with D hard to call. The germline V and J ends were trimmed by 5 bases and 6 bases, with 14 bases remaining between them. Germline assignment: CDR1 SGHNT and CDR2 YENEEA. The CDR3 totals 13 residues.

The chain joins TRBV24-1 to TRBJ2-1; a weak D match, TRBD1 (7 bases). With 9 bases removed from V and 8 bases from J, the gap between germline ends came to 16 bases. Germline V gene sequence: CDR1 KGHDR, CDR2 SFDVKD. The CDR3 sequence is 13 residues long. The CDR3 DNA follows: TGTGCCACCGCGGCAGGGGGAGGTTATGAGCAGTTCTTC. It is translated as CATAAGGGYEQFF.

The chain uses TRBV19 and TRBJ1-1; D remains unclear. Between the trimmed V and J ends, which lost 3 bases and 3 bases, there was a span of 11 bases. The CDR3 sequence is 14 residues long. Per germline, CDR1 LNHDA and CDR2 SQIVND (reference sequence). In DNA, the CDR3 is TGTGCCAGTAGTATTAGCAGTACCGACACTGAAGCTTTCTTT. Its protein is CASSISSTDTEAFF.

As for this clone: This same CDR3 is encoded by further DNA sequences in the sample. CDR3 amino acids: CASSSTSGSYNEQFF. CDR3 sequence (DNA): TGTGCCAGCAGTTCTACTAGCGGCTCCTACAATGAGCAGTTCTTC. The chain links TRBV6-5 to TRBJ2-1; 8 bases line up with TRBD2. CDR3 length: 15 residues. V was pared by 4 bases and J by 0 bases, with 2 bases of the junction left unmatched. From germline, CDR1 is MNHEY and CDR2 SVGAGI.

The gene calls are TRBV6-5 and TRBJ1-1; 9 bases fit TRBD1. Germline trimming cut 4 bases from V and 5 bases from J; bases unmatched to any gene: 2. Germline values: CDR1 MNHEY, CDR2 SVGAGI. CDR3 length: 13 residues. The CDR3 sequence is CASSLDRGTEAFF. The CDR3 bases are TGTGCCAGCAGTTTAGACAGGGGGACTGAAGCTTTCTTT.

This clone was counted once. J is TRBJ1-6 and V is TRBV5-1; 8 positions match TRBD1. The length of the CDR3 is 18 residues. Germline trimming cut 2 bases from V and 4 bases from J; bases unmatched to any gene: 11. Germline values: CDR1 SGHRS, CDR2 YFSETQ. Written as DNA, the CDR3 is TGCGCCAGCAGCTTCCGACTAGCTAACAGGGGGTATAATTCACCCCTCCACTTT. Its protein product is CASSFRLANRGYNSPLHF.

CDR3 amino acids: CASTDRNGEKLFF. The CDR3 DNA sequence: TGTGCCTCTACTGACAGGAATGGTGAAAAACTGTTTTTT. The rearrangement links TRBV30 to TRBJ1-4, with D possibly matching TRBD1 (6 bases). This CDR3 contains 13 residues. Germline V CDR1 and CDR2: GTSNPN, SVGIG (reference sequence). V lost 7 bases, J lost 7 bases, and 16 bases lay in between.